Listed below are T cell receptor beta chains from one sample, sequenced in a study of T cells in Graves' hyperthyroidism and ophthalmopathy. TCRdb passed the multiplex PCR reads through MiXCR, listing each CDR3 protein once. The table records about 640,000 distinct CDR3 sequences, around 21% of them present only once. Source material: blood. The receptors stem from a man younger than 40 with Graves' ophthalmopathy. Each CDR3 is given with its conserved first and last residue. The D gene is left open where the match is weak. Clone size appears in some rows only: once, few, many, or a class for an expanded clone.

CDR3aa,CDR3nt,d_gene,j_gene,v_gene,abundance
CASSFPRTGGTGELFF,TGTGCCAGCAGCTTCCCACGGACAGGGGGCACCGGGGAGCTGTTTTTT,TRBD1,TRBJ2-2,TRBV7-9,few
CSVVDTLSYEQYF,TGCAGCGTGGTAGACACCCTCTCCTACGAGCAGTACTTC,-,TRBJ2-7,TRBV29-1,once
CSVVRTGNRPSTDTQYF,TGCAGCGTTGTTAGGACAGGGAATCGTCCTAGCACAGATACGCAGTATTTT,TRBD1,TRBJ2-3,TRBV29-1,-
CASSLGGGWGGGRSPLHF,TGTGCCAGCAGTTTAGGTGGGGGGTGGGGCGGGGGTCGCTCACCCCTCCACTTT,-,TRBJ1-6,TRBV28,-
CASSPQVQTQYF,TGTGCCAGCAGCCCCCAGGTCCAGACCCAGTACTTC,-,TRBJ2-5,TRBV5-8,many
CAWSFPLDSGPRGNEQFF,TGTGCCTGGAGTTTTCCGTTGGACTCGGGACCGCGGGGGAATGAGCAGTTCTTC,TRBD2,TRBJ2-1,TRBV30,few
CASSEVGSYTF,TGTGCCAGCAGTGAGGTCGGGAGCTACACCTTC,-,TRBJ1-2,TRBV28,-
CASSEQGSYGYTF,TGTGCCAGCAGTGAACAGGGGTCCTATGGCTACACCTTC,-,TRBJ1-2,TRBV2,-
CASSFGAPDGMNTEAFF,TGTGCCAGCAGCTTTGGAGCCCCGGACGGTATGAACACTGAAGCTTTCTTT,-,TRBJ1-1,TRBV5-6,few
CASRSLRDRVTEAFF,TGCGCCAGCAGGTCCCTCCGGGACAGGGTCACTGAAGCTTTCTTT,TRBD1,TRBJ1-1,TRBV5-1,-
CASSYSSEGFGNTIYF,TGTGCCAGCAGTTACTCATCCGAGGGGTTTGGAAACACCATATATTTT,-,TRBJ1-3,TRBV6-5,-